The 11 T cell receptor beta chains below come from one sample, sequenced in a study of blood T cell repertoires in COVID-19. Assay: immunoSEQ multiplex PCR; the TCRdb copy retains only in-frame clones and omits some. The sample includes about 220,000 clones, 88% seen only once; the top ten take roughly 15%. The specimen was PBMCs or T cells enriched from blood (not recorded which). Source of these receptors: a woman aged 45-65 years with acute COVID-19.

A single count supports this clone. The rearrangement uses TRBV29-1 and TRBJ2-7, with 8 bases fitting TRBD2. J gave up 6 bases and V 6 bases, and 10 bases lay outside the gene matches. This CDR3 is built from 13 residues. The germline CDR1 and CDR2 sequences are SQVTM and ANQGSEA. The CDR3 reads CSVTGAGGFEQYF. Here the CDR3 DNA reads TGCAGCGTCACTGGGGCGGGAGGTTTCGAGCAGTACTTC.

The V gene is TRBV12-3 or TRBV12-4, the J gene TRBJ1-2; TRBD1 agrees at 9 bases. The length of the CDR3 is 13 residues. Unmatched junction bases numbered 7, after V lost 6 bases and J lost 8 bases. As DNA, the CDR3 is TGTGCCAGCAGACCGGGACAGGGAAGCGGCTACACCTTC. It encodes CASRPGQGSGYTF.

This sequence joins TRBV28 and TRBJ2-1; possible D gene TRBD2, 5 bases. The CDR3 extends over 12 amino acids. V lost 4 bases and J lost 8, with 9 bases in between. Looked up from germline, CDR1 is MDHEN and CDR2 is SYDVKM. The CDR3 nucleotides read TGTGCCAGCAGTTGGGAGATCTATGAGCAGTTCTTC. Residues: CASSWEIYEQFF. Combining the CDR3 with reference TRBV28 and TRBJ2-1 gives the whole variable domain DVKVTQSSRYLVKRTGEKVFLECVQDMDHENMFWYRQDPGLGLRLIYFSYDVKMKEKGDIPEGYSVSREKKERFSLILESASTNQTSMYLCASSWEIYEQFFGPGTRLTVL.

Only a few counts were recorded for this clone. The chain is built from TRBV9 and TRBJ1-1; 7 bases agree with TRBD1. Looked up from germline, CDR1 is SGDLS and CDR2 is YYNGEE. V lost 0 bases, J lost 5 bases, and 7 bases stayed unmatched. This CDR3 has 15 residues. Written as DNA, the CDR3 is TGTGCCAGCAGCGTAGTAGAGGGGGCGGGGACTGAAGCTTTCTTT. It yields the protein CASSVVEGAGTEAFF.

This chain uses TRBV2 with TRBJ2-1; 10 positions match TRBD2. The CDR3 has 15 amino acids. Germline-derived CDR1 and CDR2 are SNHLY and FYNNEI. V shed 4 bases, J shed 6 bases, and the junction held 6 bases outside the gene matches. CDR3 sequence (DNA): TGTGCCAGCAGTGGCAGCGGGAGGGCCAGCAATGAGCAGTTCTTC. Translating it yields CASSGSGRASNEQFF.

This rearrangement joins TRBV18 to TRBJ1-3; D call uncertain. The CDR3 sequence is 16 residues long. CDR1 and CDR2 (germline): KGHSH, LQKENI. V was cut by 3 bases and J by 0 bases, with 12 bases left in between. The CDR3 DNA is TGTGCCAGCTCACCTTACGAGGGTAGCTCTGGAAACACCATATATTTT. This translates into CASSPYEGSSGNTIYF. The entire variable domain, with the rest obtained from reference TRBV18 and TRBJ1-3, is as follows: NAGVMQNPRHLVRRRGQEARLRCSPMKGHSHVYWYRQLPEEGLKFMVYLQKENIIDESGMPKERFSAEFPKEGPSILRIQQVVRGDSAAYFCASSPYEGSSGNTIYFGEGSWLTVV.

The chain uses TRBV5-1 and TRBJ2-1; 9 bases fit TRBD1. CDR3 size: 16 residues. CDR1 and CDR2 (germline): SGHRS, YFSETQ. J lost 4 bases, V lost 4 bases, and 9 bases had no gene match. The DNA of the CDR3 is TGCGCCAGCAGCCCGACAGGGGGTTTGGTATACAATGAGCAGTTCTTC. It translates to CASSPTGGLVYNEQFF.

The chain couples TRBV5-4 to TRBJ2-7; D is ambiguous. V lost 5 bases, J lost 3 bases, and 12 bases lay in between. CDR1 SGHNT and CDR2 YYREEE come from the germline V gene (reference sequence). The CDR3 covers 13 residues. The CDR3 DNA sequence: TGTGCCAGCAGGTCCTGGAGCCACTACGAGCAGTACTTC. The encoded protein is CASRSWSHYEQYF.

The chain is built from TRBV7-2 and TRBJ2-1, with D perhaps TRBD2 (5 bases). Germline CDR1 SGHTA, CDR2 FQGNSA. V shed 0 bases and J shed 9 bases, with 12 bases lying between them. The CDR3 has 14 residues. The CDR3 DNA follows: TGTGCCAGCAGCTTAGCGCAGCGGAGGACTGAGCAGTTCTTC. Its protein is CASSLAQRRTEQFF.

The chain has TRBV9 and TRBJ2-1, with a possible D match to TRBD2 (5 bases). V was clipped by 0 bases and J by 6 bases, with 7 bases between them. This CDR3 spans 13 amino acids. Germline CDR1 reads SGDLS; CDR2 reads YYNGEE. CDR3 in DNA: TGTGCCAGCAGCGTAGAGAGCGGCAATGAGCAGTTCTTC. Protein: CASSVESGNEQFF. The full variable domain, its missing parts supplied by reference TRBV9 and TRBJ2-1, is DSGVTQTPKHLITATGQRVTLRCSPRSGDLSVYWYQQSLDQGLQFLIQYYNGEERAKGNILERFSAQQFPDLHSELNLSSLELGDSALYFCASSVESGNEQFFGPGTRLTVL.

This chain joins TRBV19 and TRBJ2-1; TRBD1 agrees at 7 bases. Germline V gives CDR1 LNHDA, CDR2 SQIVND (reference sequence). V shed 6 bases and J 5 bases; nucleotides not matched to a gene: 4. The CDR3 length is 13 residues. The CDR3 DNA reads TGTGCCAGTAGGACAGGGACAAACAATGAGCAGTTCTTC. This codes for CASRTGTNNEQFF.